The 8 T cell receptor beta chains in this list originate from one sample, sequenced in a study of T cell responses to AZD1222 COVID-19 vaccine. The repertoire was sequenced with immunoSEQ multiplex PCR; TCRdb's copy has only in-frame clones and lacks some. The sample has approximately 80,000 clones, approximately 90% seen once. The specimen comprised peripheral blood, sampled on day 0 of AZD1222 vaccination. The receptor set was obtained from an adult in good health.

The gene calls are TRBV7-2 and TRBJ2-3; 12 nucleotides match TRBD1. The germline V gene has CDR1 SGHTA and CDR2 FQGNSA. This CDR3 has 17 residues. With 3 bases clipped from V and 6 bases from J, the junction kept 10 bases outside the gene matches. CDR3 DNA: TGTGCCAGCAGCTTTGCGGCCGGGACAGGGGGCGCCGATACGCAGTATTTT. Protein sequence: CASSFAAGTGGADTQYF.

The gene calls are TRBV11-2 and TRBJ2-7, with 9 bases matching TRBD2. CDR3 length: 16 residues. Germline CDR1 SGHAT, CDR2 FQNNGV. Germline trimming cut 4 bases from V and 6 bases from J; bases unmatched to any gene: 13. The CDR3 protein is CASSYQTSGLVGEQYF. The CDR3, as DNA: TGTGCCAGCAGCTACCAGACTAGCGGTTTGGTCGGCGAGCAGTACTTC.

J is TRBJ2-1 and V is TRBV9, with 11 positions matching TRBD2. The CDR3 sequence is 16 residues long. The germline gives CDR1 SGDLS, CDR2 YYNGEE. Unmatched junction bases numbered 12, after V lost 3 bases and J lost 10 bases. The CDR3 DNA reads TGTGCCAGCAGCGGGAGAGAACTAGCGGGGGATGGGGAGCAGTTCTTC. Its translation is CASSGRELAGDGEQFF.

The rearrangement joins TRBV19 to TRBJ2-1, with 10 positions matching TRBD2. V lost 3 bases to trimming and J lost 8 bases; unmatched junction nucleotides: 7. The CDR3 sequence is 15 residues long. Germline-derived CDR1 and CDR2 are LNHDA and SQIVND (reference sequence). The CDR3 DNA reads TGTGCCAGTAGTATGCTAGCGGGAGTTGCGTATGAGCAGTTCTTC. It specifies CASSMLAGVAYEQFF.

This clone was picked up one time. The DNA for the CDR3 is TGTGCCAGCTTAGTAACAGATACGCAGTATTTT. Amino acid sequence: CASLVTDTQYF. J is TRBJ2-3 and V is TRBV7-2; D call uncertain. The V and J ends lost 8 bases and 3 bases respectively, with 6 bases between them. The CDR3 consists of 11 residues. Germline V CDR1 and CDR2: SGHTA, FQGNSA.

The chain joins TRBV4-3 to TRBJ1-1, with D unclear. Between the trimmed V and J ends, which lost 1 base and 3 bases, there was a span of 18 bases. Looked up from germline, CDR1 is LGHNA and CDR2 is YSLEER. This CDR3 has 17 amino acids. CDR3 protein: CASSQGIGQTFYTEAFF. The CDR3 DNA reads TGCGCCAGCAGCCAAGGGATTGGGCAGACTTTTTACACTGAAGCTTTCTTT.

This chain connects TRBV5-1 to TRBJ2-6; TRBD1 agrees at 7 bases. V was pared by 4 bases and J by 0 bases, with 7 bases of the junction left unmatched. CDR3 length equals 17 residues. CDR1 SGHRS and CDR2 YFSETQ come from the germline V gene. CDR3 amino acids: CASSPRQGNSGANVLTF. CDR3 nucleotide sequence: TGCGCCAGCAGCCCTAGACAGGGAAACTCTGGGGCCAACGTCCTGACTTTC.

This rearrangement joins TRBV6-5 to TRBJ2-5, with D possibly matching TRBD1 (5 bases). Trimming removed 0 bases from V and 6 bases from J, with 11 bases in between. The germline gives CDR1 MNHEY, CDR2 SVGAGI. This CDR3 contains 14 residues. In DNA form, the CDR3 reads TGTGCCAGCAGTTACTCATACAGGTCCAAGACCCAGTACTTC. Translated, it gives CASSYSYRSKTQYF.